This T cell receptor (beta chain) comes out of a study of T cell responses to AZD1222 COVID-19 vaccine. Turning to the study itself: Combined were second doses at about 4 or about 12 weeks.

Note on this clone: Its antigen is unknown.

CDR3 length: 15 amino acids. Per the germline V gene, CDR1 is SGHTA and CDR2 is FQGTGA. Losses at the gene ends were 1 base for V and 2 bases for J; bases not matched to a gene: 0. TCRdb's table, derived via immunoSEQ multiplex PCR, lists solely in-frame clones and lacks some. The top ten hold approximately 1.5% of the sample, which has around 170,000 clones, 90% seen once. Study-level results: Repertoires were obtained solely post-peak T cell response. Unmutated variant regions reportedly attract nearly half of all spike-specific TCRs.

The TCR originated in an adult in good health. The source material was peripheral blood, sampled on day 0 of AZD1222 vaccination. This chain uses TRBV7-3 with TRBJ2-1, with 9 positions matching TRBD2. The CDR3 is CASSLSGGAYNEQFF. The CDR3 region has the DNA TGTGCCAGCAGCTTAAGCGGGGGGGCCTACAATGAGCAGTTCTTC.